The 12 T cell receptor beta chains reported below all come from one sample, sequenced in a study of blood T cell repertoires in COVID-19. Measured with immunoSEQ multiplex PCR; TCRdb has only the in-frame clones, and not every one. Here the sample spans approximately 250,000 clones, 86% being singletons. Sequenced input: peripheral blood. The receptor set was obtained from an older woman who had recovered from COVID-19.

This chain links TRBV5-4 with TRBJ2-5; unclear D gene. This CDR3 is built from 12 residues. The germline CDR1 and CDR2 sequences are SGHNT and YYREEE (reference sequence). Trimming stripped 4 bases from V and 5 bases from J, with 9 bases between. The CDR3 nucleotides are TGTGCCAGCAGCCTGGCGCGGGAGACCCAGTACTTC. Residues: CASSLARETQYF.

The chain uses TRBV5-1 and TRBJ1-3; D gene unclear. The CDR3 is 16 amino acids. Trimming cost V 4 bases and J 0 bases, with 14 bases left between them. Looked up from germline, CDR1 is SGHRS and CDR2 is YFSETQ. CDR3 sequence reads: CASSTGGTLSGNTIYF. As DNA, the CDR3 is TGCGCCAGCAGCACCGGCGGAACACTCTCTGGAAACACCATATATTTT.

This clone came up once. The chain recombines TRBV7-3 with TRBJ1-1; TRBD1 aligns across 8 bases. Germline V gene lookup returns CDR1 SGHTA and CDR2 FQGTGA. The CDR3 runs to 15 residues. V was clipped by 5 bases and J by 6 bases; unmatched bases: 11. The CDR3 nucleotides are TGTGCCAGCAGCCCAAATGGGGGGACAGGCGCTGAAGCTTTCTTT. It is translated as CASSPNGGTGAEAFF. The entire variable domain, with the rest obtained from reference TRBV7-3 and TRBJ1-1, is as follows: GAGVSQTPSNKVTEKGKYVELRCDPISGHTALYWYRQSLGQGPEFLIYFQGTGAADDSGLPNDRFFAVRPEGSVSTLKIQRTERGDSAVYLCASSPNGGTGAEAFFGQGTRLTVV.

The rearrangement uses TRBV16 and TRBJ1-4; 9 bases map to TRBD1. The V gene's germline CDR1 is KGHSY and CDR2 FQNENV. Unmatched junction bases numbered 4, after V lost 3 bases and J lost 5 bases. This CDR3 contains 15 residues. The CDR3 DNA sequence: TGTGCCAGCAGCCACGATGGACAGGGGAATGAAAAACTGTTTTTT. Its protein product is CASSHDGQGNEKLFF.

The chain joins TRBV4-2 to TRBJ1-1, with D perhaps TRBD1 (5 bases). The CDR3 spans 15 residues. Germline V CDR1 and CDR2: LGHNA, YNFKEQ. V was trimmed by 4 bases and J by 5 bases, leaving 17 bases between them. The CDR3 protein is CASSPRRGSDTEAFF. CDR3 nucleotide sequence: TGTGCCAGCAGCCCGCGTCGGGGGTCGGATACTGAAGCTTTCTTT.

The V gene is TRBV20-1, the J gene TRBJ1-2; D is uncertain. Trimming left V 5 bases short and J 9 bases short, with 13 bases between. There are 11 residues in the CDR3. The germline gives CDR1 DFQATT, CDR2 SNEGSKA (reference sequence). CDR3 amino acids: CSADYSGSYTF. The CDR3 nucleotides are TGCAGTGCTGACTACAGCGGGAGCTACACCTTC.

This chain links TRBV5-1 with TRBJ1-5, with TRBD1 matching over 8 bases. The germline V gene has CDR1 SGHRS and CDR2 YFSETQ. The CDR3 runs to 15 residues. Trimming removed 3 bases from V and 11 bases from J; junction bases left unmatched: 13. CDR3 DNA: TGCGCCAGCAGCTGGGGGACAGGAGGATCATCAGCCCAGCATTTT. Its protein is CASSWGTGGSSAQHF.

The chain has TRBV28 and TRBJ2-7; 9 bases line up with TRBD1. The CDR3 runs to 15 residues. Looked up from germline, CDR1 is MDHEN and CDR2 is SYDVKM. Trimming at V came to 6 bases and at J to 0 bases, leaving 6 bases not matched to a gene. As DNA, the CDR3 is TGTGCCAGCAGGCGCGGGACAGGGATCTCCTACGAGCAGTACTTC. This sequence encodes CASRRGTGISYEQYF.

The gene calls are TRBV7-8 and TRBJ1-1; D remains unclear. CDR1 is SGHVS, CDR2 FQNEAQ, per germline. The CDR3 has 13 amino acids. The V end lost 2 bases, the J end lost 3 bases, and 7 bases lay between the germline ends. The CDR3 DNA follows: TGTGCCAGCAGCTTAAGACAAGACACTGAAGCTTTCTTT. Residues: CASSLRQDTEAFF.

The rearrangement uses TRBV28 and TRBJ1-1, with a possible D match to TRBD1 (5 bases). Trimming pared 0 bases from V and 5 bases from J, leaving 10 bases between. This CDR3 is 14 amino acids long. CDR1 and CDR2 from the germline V gene are MDHEN and SYDVKM. In DNA form, the CDR3 reads TGTGCCAGCAGTTTATGGGGGGGAGGAACTGAAGCTTTCTTT. Its translation is CASSLWGGGTEAFF.

The chain employs TRBV5-4 and TRBJ2-1; the match to TRBD2 covers 8 bases. V lost 0 bases and J lost 1; bases outside the gene matches: 0. Germline values: CDR1 SGHNT, CDR2 YYREEE (reference sequence). The CDR3 contains 15 residues. The CDR3 DNA follows: TGTGCCAGCAGCTTGGGCGGGGGGTCCTACAATGAGCAGTTCTTC. This translates into CASSLGGGSYNEQFF.

The chain joins TRBV7-2 to TRBJ1-2, with D perhaps TRBD1 (5 bases). From germline, CDR1 is SGHTA and CDR2 FQGNSA. The V and J ends lost 5 bases and 3 bases respectively, with 16 bases between them. This CDR3 has 15 residues. This chain's CDR3 is CASSQGLWGDYGYTF. DNA for the CDR3: TGTGCCAGCAGCCAAGGGCTCTGGGGCGACTATGGCTACACCTTC.